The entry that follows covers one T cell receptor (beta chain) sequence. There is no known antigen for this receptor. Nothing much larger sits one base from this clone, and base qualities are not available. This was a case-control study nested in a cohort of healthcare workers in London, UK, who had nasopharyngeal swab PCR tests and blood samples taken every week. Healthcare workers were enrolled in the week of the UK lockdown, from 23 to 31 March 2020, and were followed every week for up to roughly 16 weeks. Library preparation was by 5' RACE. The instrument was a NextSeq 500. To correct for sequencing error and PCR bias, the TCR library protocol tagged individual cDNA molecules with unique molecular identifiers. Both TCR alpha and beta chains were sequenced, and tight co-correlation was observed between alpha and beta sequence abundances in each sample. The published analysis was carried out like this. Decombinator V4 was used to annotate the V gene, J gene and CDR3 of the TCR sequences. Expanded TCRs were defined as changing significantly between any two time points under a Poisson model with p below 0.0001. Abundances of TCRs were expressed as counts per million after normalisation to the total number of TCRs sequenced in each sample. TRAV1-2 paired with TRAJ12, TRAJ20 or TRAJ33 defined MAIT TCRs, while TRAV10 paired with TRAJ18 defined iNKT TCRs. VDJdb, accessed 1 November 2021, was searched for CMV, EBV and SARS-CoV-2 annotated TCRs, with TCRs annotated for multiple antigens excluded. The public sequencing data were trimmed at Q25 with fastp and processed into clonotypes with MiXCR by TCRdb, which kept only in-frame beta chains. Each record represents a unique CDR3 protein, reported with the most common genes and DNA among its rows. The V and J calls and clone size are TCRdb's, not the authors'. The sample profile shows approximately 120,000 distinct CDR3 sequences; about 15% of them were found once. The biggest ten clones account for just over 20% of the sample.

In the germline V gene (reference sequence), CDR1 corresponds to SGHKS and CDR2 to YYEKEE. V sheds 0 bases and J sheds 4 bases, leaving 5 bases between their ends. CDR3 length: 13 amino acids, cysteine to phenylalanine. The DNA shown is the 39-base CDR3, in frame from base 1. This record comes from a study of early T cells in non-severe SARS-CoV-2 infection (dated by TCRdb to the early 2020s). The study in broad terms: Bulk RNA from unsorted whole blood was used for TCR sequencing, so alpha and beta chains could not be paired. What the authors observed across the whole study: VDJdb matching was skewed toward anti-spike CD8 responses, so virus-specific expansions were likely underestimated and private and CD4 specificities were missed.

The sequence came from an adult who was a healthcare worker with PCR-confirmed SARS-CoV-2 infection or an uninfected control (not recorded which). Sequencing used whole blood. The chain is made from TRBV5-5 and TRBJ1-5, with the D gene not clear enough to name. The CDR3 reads CASSLVSNQPQHF. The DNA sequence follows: TGTGCCAGCAGCTTGGTCTCTAATCAGCCCCAGCATTTT.